This TCR beta chain was identified during a study of CD8 T cells in ankylosing spondylitis. As regards this clonotype: Antigen specificity is unknown.

Study-level findings and limits: There was reportedly significant enrichment of clones that were disease-linked in matched ankylosing spondylitis synovial fluid. Several of the motif variants were reported before in synovial fluid and blood from reactive arthritis. A motif of 8 or 9 highly homologous TCR beta variants was seen as apparently characteristic of ankylosing spondylitis blood. Disease-linked clones, CD8+, were relatively rare in peripheral blood.

Quantitative 5'-RACE with molecular barcodes generated TCR beta libraries. Using its own MiXCR run on the 5' RACE reads, TCRdb lists one record per CDR3 protein. The table has some 840,000 distinct CDR3 sequences, about an eighth seen once. There are 14 residues in the CDR3. The germline V gene has CDR1 SGHTA and CDR2 FQGNSA. V shed 5 bases and J 4 bases; nucleotides not matched to a gene: 7. This receptor was taken from a male donor with ankylosing spondylitis. The rearrangement uses TRBV7-2 and TRBJ2-5, with TRBD2 identical over 7 bases. Sequenced sample: blood, either unsorted or a sorted T cell fraction (not recorded which). This CDR3 is CASSKEAGRETQYF. DNA of the CDR3: TGTGCCAGCAGCAAGGAAGCGGGGAGAGAGACCCAGTACTTC.